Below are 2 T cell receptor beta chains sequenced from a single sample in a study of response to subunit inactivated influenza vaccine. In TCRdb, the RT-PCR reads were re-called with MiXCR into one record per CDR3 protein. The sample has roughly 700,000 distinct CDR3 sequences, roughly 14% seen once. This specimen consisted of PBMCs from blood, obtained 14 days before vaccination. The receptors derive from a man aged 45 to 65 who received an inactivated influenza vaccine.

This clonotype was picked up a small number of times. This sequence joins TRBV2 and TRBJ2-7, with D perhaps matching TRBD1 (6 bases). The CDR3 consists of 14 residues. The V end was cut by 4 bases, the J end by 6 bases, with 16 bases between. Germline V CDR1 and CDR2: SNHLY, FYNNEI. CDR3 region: CASSARQAPGEQYF. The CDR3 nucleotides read TGTGCCAGCAGTGCCAGACAGGCCCCTGGCGAGCAGTACTTC.

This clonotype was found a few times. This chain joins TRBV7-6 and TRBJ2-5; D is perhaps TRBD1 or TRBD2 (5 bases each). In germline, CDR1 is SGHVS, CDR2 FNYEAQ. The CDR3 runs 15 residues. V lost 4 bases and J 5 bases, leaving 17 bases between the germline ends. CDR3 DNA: TGTGCCAGCAGCTCCGGCGTGTCTGGGGGTGAGACCCAGTACTTC. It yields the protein CASSSGVSGGETQYF.